This is a list of T cell receptor beta chains from one sample in a study of neoadjuvant anti-PD-1 for oral cavity cancer. Only in-frame clones appear in the TCRdb table, and some are missing; sequencing was by immunoSEQ multiplex PCR. The data contain approximately 15,000 clones, roughly 35% of them singletons. The sequences come from tumor tissue, collected after nivolumab (anti-PD-1) treatment. The receptors stem from a person between 40 and 85 years old with oral cavity squamous cell carcinoma. Both conserved end residues are part of each CDR3. The D gene is left open where the match is weak. Clone size is stated in some rows and not others, as once, few, many or a class when expanded.

J gene | clone size | D gene | V gene | CDR3 protein | CDR3 DNA
TRBJ1-1 | many | NA | TRBV6-5 | CASSYAKNTEAFF | TGTGCCAGCAGTTACGCCAAGAACACTGAAGCTTTCTTT
TRBJ2-7 | NA | TRBD2 | TRBV7-9 | CASSLERGREQYF | TGTGCCAGCAGCTTAGAGCGGGGCCGCGAGCAGTACTTC
TRBJ1-1 | few | TRBD1 | TRBV7-9 | CASRPGQGPNTEAFF | TGTGCCAGCAGGCCTGGACAGGGTCCGAACACTGAAGCTTTCTTT
TRBJ2-6 | NA | TRBD2 | TRBV28 | CASRGGTLSGANVLTF | TGTGCCAGCAGGGGGGGGACTCTCTCTGGGGCCAACGTCCTGACTTTC
TRBJ1-3 | NA | TRBD1 | TRBV7-8 | CASSLGQGGTFGNTIYF | TGTGCCAGCAGCTTGGGACAGGGAGGAACTTTTGGAAACACCATATATTTT
TRBJ1-1 | few | NA | TRBV7-2 | CASGEQVAAFF | TGTGCCAGTGGGGAACAGGTGGCGGCTTTCTTT
TRBJ1-1 | large | TRBD1 | TRBV11-2 | CASSSWDRENTEAFF | TGTGCCAGCAGCTCCTGGGACAGGGAGAACACTGAAGCTTTCTTT
TRBJ2-3 | medium-sized | TRBD1 | TRBV27 | CASSLVEDRAYTQYF | TGTGCCAGCAGTTTAGTCGAGGACAGGGCGTATACGCAGTATTTT
TRBJ1-1 | NA | NA | TRBV7-6 | CASSSPMNTEAFF | TGTGCCAGCAGCTCTCCCATGAACACTGAAGCTTTCTTT
TRBJ1-1 | NA | NA | TRBV4-2 | CASSQSGGAGEAFF | TGTGCCAGCAGCCAATCGGGTGGGGCCGGAGAAGCTTTCTTT
TRBJ2-1 | NA | TRBD1 | TRBV7-9 | CASRDRVGNEQFF | TGTGCCAGCAGGGACAGGGTGGGGAATGAGCAGTTCTTC
TRBJ2-5 | NA | TRBD2 | TRBV6-1 | CASSEEASGEVRETQYF | TGTGCCAGCAGTGAAGAGGCTAGCGGGGAGGTTCGGGAGACCCAGTACTTC
TRBJ2-7 | NA | NA | TRBV10-3 | CASSLDRFPYEQYF | TGTGCCAGCAGTCTGGACAGATTCCCCTACGAGCAGTACTTC
TRBJ2-7 | NA | TRBD1 | TRBV10-1 | CASSEDETGDEQYF | TGCGCCAGCAGTGAGGACGAGACAGGGGACGAGCAGTACTTC
TRBJ2-5 | NA | NA | TRBV19 | CASSIRAVREQETQYF | TGTGCCAGTAGTATCAGGGCCGTACGGGAACAAGAGACCCAGTACTTC
TRBJ2-6 | NA | NA | TRBV5-1 | CASSIETQGTGANVLTF | TGCGCCAGCAGCATCGAGACGCAGGGCACTGGGGCCAACGTCCTGACTTTC
TRBJ2-1 | NA | NA | TRBV7-3 | CASSRGGAGSNEQFF | TGTGCCAGCAGCAGGGGAGGTGCGGGGAGCAATGAGCAGTTCTTC
TRBJ2-7 | NA | NA | TRBV6-6 | CASTQHQREQYF | TGTGCCAGCACCCAACATCAGCGGGAGCAGTACTTC
TRBJ1-4 | once | NA | TRBV5-6 | CASSAGGSEKLFF | TGTGCCAGCAGCGCGGGGGGGAGTGAAAAACTGTTTTTT
TRBJ2-3 | few | TRBD1 | TRBV19 | CASSIGQAAFTDTQYF | TGTGCCAGTAGTATTGGACAGGCCGCATTCACAGATACGCAGTATTTT
TRBJ2-3 | few | NA | TRBV7-3 | CASSYGAADTQYF | TGTGCCAGCAGCTACGGGGCGGCAGATACGCAGTATTTT
TRBJ2-2 | few | NA | TRBV2 | CASSAMTANTGELFF | TGTGCCAGCAGTGCGATGACAGCGAACACCGGGGAGCTGTTTTTT
TRBJ1-6 | NA | NA | TRBV7-6 | CASSATFYSPLHF | TGTGCCAGCAGCGCGACATTCTATTCACCCCTCCACTTT
TRBJ1-6 | NA | NA | TRBV7-9 | CASSFEGNSPLHF | TGTGCCAGCAGCTTCGAGGGGAATTCACCCCTCCACTTT
TRBJ1-1 | NA | NA | TRBV27 | CASSQIPENTEAFF | TGTGCCAGCAGCCAGATCCCGGAGAACACTGAAGCTTTCTTT
TRBJ1-5 | few | NA | TRBV10-3 | CAISGEYSNQPQHF | TGTGCCATCAGTGGCGAGTATAGCAATCAGCCCCAGCATTTT
TRBJ2-3 | NA | TRBD1 | TRBV7-9 | CASSLGDRSSTDTQYF | TGTGCCAGCAGCTTAGGGGACAGGTCTAGCACAGATACGCAGTATTTT
TRBJ2-1 | medium-sized | TRBD2 | TRBV2 | CASSEGAGGHSYNEQFF | TGTGCCAGCAGTGAAGGCGCGGGGGGGCACTCCTACAATGAGCAGTTCTTC
TRBJ2-7 | many | TRBD2 | TRBV7-7 | CASSPGLGSYEQYF | TGTGCCAGCTCTCCGGGACTAGGTAGTTACGAGCAGTACTTC
TRBJ1-5 | few | TRBD1 | TRBV14 | CASSLTGVNQPQHF | TGTGCCAGCAGCCTGACAGGGGTCAATCAGCCCCAGCATTTT
TRBJ2-2 | few | TRBD2 | TRBV6-4 | CASSRLAGENTGELFF | TGTGCCAGCAGCAGACTAGCGGGCGAAAACACCGGGGAGCTGTTTTTT
TRBJ1-4 | NA | NA | TRBV5-1 | CASSPRNRDNEKLFF | TGCGCCAGCAGCCCCCGGAACAGGGATAATGAAAAACTGTTTTTT
TRBJ1-6 | NA | NA | TRBV28 | CASSSGQSNSPLHF | TGTGCCAGCAGTTCGGGACAATCTAATTCACCCCTCCACTTT
TRBJ2-3 | NA | NA | TRBV18 | CASSPGTPDTQYF | TGTGCCAGCTCACCCGGGACCCCAGATACGCAGTATTTT
TRBJ1-6 | NA | TRBD1 | TRBV6-6 | CASSIEGQGLSLHF | TGTGCCAGCAGTATAGAGGGACAGGGATTATCCCTCCACTTT
TRBJ1-6 | once | NA | TRBV4-3 | CASSQDYARSYNSPLHF | TGCGCCAGCAGCCAAGATTACGCCAGGTCCTATAATTCACCCCTCCACTTT
TRBJ2-5 | many | TRBD1 | TRBV7-9 | CASSLGDRVLETQYF | TGTGCCAGCAGCTTGGGGGACAGGGTCCTAGAGACCCAGTACTTC
TRBJ2-3 | NA | TRBD1 | TRBV6-4 | CASRRQGTSSTDTQYF | TGTGCCAGCAGAAGACAGGGGACGTCTAGCACAGATACGCAGTATTTT
TRBJ1-4 | few | TRBD1 | TRBV29-1 | CSVGWTGGEDEKLFF | TGCAGCGTTGGCTGGACAGGGGGCGAGGATGAAAAACTGTTTTTT
TRBJ2-2 | medium-sized | NA | TRBV30 | CAWSPHDPGTGELFF | TGTGCCTGGAGCCCCCATGACCCGGGGACCGGGGAGCTGTTTTTT
TRBJ1-2 | few | TRBD1 | TRBV7-6 | CASSSGQGSFGYTF | TGTGCCAGCAGTTCCGGACAGGGAAGCTTTGGCTACACCTTC
TRBJ1-6 | NA | TRBD1 | TRBV19 | CASSEGQFNSPLHF | TGTGCCAGTAGTGAGGGACAGTTTAATTCACCCCTCCACTTT
TRBJ2-7 | NA | TRBD1 | TRBV14 | CASSFRQGLTYEQYF | TGTGCCAGCAGCTTTCGACAGGGCCTAACCTACGAGCAGTACTTC
TRBJ2-6 | NA | TRBD1 | TRBV11-3 | CASSPGTGDSGANVLTF | TGTGCCAGCAGCCCCGGGACAGGGGACTCTGGGGCCAACGTCCTGACTTTC
TRBJ1-2 | NA | NA | TRBV2 | CASSDRGRHYGYTF | TGTGCCAGCAGTGACAGGGGACGTCACTATGGCTACACCTTC
TRBJ1-4 | NA | NA | TRBV5-1 | CASSEGRGEKLFF | TGCGCCAGCAGTGAGGGCAGGGGTGAAAAACTGTTTTTT
TRBJ2-3 | medium-sized | NA | TRBV7-2 | CASSPPVHTDTQYF | TGTGCCAGCAGCCCGCCGGTGCACACAGATACGCAGTATTTT
TRBJ1-5 | NA | NA | TRBV5-6 | CASSLTTEQPQHF | TGTGCCAGCAGCTTAACGACAGAGCAGCCCCAGCATTTT
TRBJ2-4 | few | TRBD1 | TRBV7-9 | CASSPGTGGANIQYF | TGTGCCAGCAGCCCCGGGACAGGGGGCGCGAACATTCAGTACTTC
TRBJ2-1 | NA | TRBD1 | TRBV15 | CATSRGDSYNEQFF | TGTGCCACCAGCAGAGGGGACAGCTACAATGAGCAGTTCTTC
TRBJ1-1 | NA | NA | TRBV9 | CASSAGAKNTEAFF | TGTGCCAGCTCAGCAGGGGCGAAAAACACTGAAGCTTTCTTT
TRBJ2-7 | NA | NA | TRBV21-1 | CASSIPVRRGDLYEQYF | TGTGCCAGCAGCATTCCGGTTCGGCGGGGGGACCTATACGAGCAGTACTTC
TRBJ2-1 | NA | NA | TRBV6-5 | CASSPGPYNEQFF | TGTGCCAGCAGCCCCGGCCCCTACAATGAGCAGTTCTTC
TRBJ1-5 | once | NA | TRBV7-8 | CASSLAYVRVDQPQHF | TGTGCCAGCAGCTTAGCGTACGTACGGGTTGATCAGCCCCAGCATTTT
TRBJ1-1 | NA | NA | TRBV7-9 | CASSLVTGTTEAFF | TGTGCCAGCAGCTTAGTTACAGGGACCACTGAAGCTTTCTTT
TRBJ2-4 | medium-sized | NA | TRBV20-1 | CSARGAQRLYF | TGCAGTGCTAGAGGTGCACAGAGATTGTACTTC
TRBJ2-5 | NA | NA | TRBV7-8 | CASSFTELQETQYF | TGTGCCAGCAGCTTTACAGAGCTCCAAGAGACCCAGTACTTC
TRBJ1-6 | NA | TRBD1 | TRBV5-1 | CASSPGQGPYNSPLHF | TGCGCCAGCAGCCCGGGACAGGGGCCCTATAATTCACCCCTCCACTTT
TRBJ1-1 | NA | NA | TRBV7-2 | CASSLTSEAFF | TGTGCCAGCAGCCTAACGTCTGAAGCTTTCTTT
TRBJ2-7 | NA | TRBD1 | TRBV5-8 | CASSSDGTGFYEQYF | TGTGCCAGCAGCTCGGACGGGACAGGGTTCTACGAGCAGTACTTC